This entry lists 25 T cell receptor beta chains sequenced from one sample in a study of blood T cells in healthy people across ages. A second PCR of roughly 7 to 11 cycles used a sample-barcoded 5' primer and a J-beta primer mix. TCRdb reanalysed the 5' RACE reads using MiXCR and keeps one entry per CDR3 protein. The sample lists some 900,000 distinct CDR3 sequences, 48% occurring once. The sequenced sample was blood. These receptors originate from a man aged 30-40 years in good health.

The chain couples TRBV2 to TRBJ2-7, with 10 positions matching TRBD2. Trimming at V came to 7 bases and at J to 0 bases, leaving 9 bases not matched to a gene. CDR1 is SNHLY and CDR2 is FYNNEI in the germline V gene. This CDR3 comprises 16 residues. CDR3 in amino acids: CASTGTSAGSSYEQYF. The DNA of the CDR3 is TGTGCCAGCACCGGGACTAGCGCCGGGAGCTCCTACGAGCAGTACTTC.

For the CDR3, the DNA is TGTGCCAGCAGAAACACCAGGGAAGGTGGAGGCTACACCTTC. Protein product: CASRNTREGGGYTF. V gene TRBV11-2 combines with J gene TRBJ1-2; tentatively, D is TRBD1 (5 bases). V was pared by 6 bases and J by 8 bases, with 19 bases between. CDR3 size: 14 residues. Germline V gene lookup returns CDR1 SGHAT and CDR2 FQNNGV.

This clonotype was seen a few times. The V call is TRBV2, the J call TRBJ2-3, with D maybe TRBD2 (6 bases). Germline CDR1 reads SNHLY; CDR2 reads FYNNEI. The CDR3 spans 13 residues. V was cut by 8 bases and J by 1 base, with 10 bases left in between. The CDR3 bases are TGTGCCAGCGGCGGGGTTGGCACAGATACGCAGTATTTT. Amino acids: CASGGVGTDTQYF.

The rearrangement uses TRBV10-3 and TRBJ1-6; 7 bases match TRBD1. The CDR3 covers 13 residues. The V gene end was trimmed by 8 bases and the J gene end by 8 bases; junction bases not matched to a gene: 6. Germline-derived CDR1 and CDR2 are ENHRY and SYGVKD. The CDR3 loop reads CAIAGTADSPLHF. The CDR3 DNA sequence: TGTGCCATCGCCGGGACAGCGGATTCACCCCTCCACTTT.

DNA for the CDR3: TGTGCCAGCAGCCAAGTCACGGGGGCGGCATCCTACGAGCAGTACTTC. It yields the protein CASSQVTGAASYEQYF. This chain links TRBV4-2 with TRBJ2-7; the D call may be TRBD1 or TRBD2 (6 bases each). Trimming pared 1 base from V and 1 base from J, leaving 14 bases between. From germline, CDR1 is LGHNA and CDR2 YNFKEQ. This CDR3 comprises 16 residues.

This clonotype has only one observation. The chain has TRBV6-5 and TRBJ2-5, with D tentatively TRBD1 (6 bases). Trimming took 5 bases from V and 11 from J, leaving 18 bases between them. The CDR3 spans 13 residues. CDR1 MNHEY and CDR2 SVGAGI come from the germline V gene. The CDR3 loop reads CASSKTGLRGQYF. In DNA, the CDR3 is TGTGCCAGCAGTAAAACAGGGTTGAGAGGGCAGTACTTC.

V gene TRBV7-2 combines with J gene TRBJ1-2, with a tentative D call TRBD1 (6 bases). In germline, CDR1 is SGHTA, CDR2 FQGNSA. The CDR3 sequence is 13 residues long. V lost 1 base and J 8 bases, leaving 11 bases between the germline ends. CDR3 sequence (DNA): TGTGCCAGCAGCTTAGGGGGGCGTTGGGGCTACACCTTC. Protein product: CASSLGGRWGYTF.

This chain connects TRBV29-1 to TRBJ1-1, with D unresolved. Germline CDR1 SQVTM, CDR2 ANQGSEA. V shed 5 bases and J shed 4 bases, with 14 bases lying between them. The CDR3 has 13 residues. The CDR3 is CSVRGWTGTEAFF. CDR3 DNA: TGCAGCGTTCGAGGCTGGACGGGCACTGAAGCTTTCTTT.

This sequence joins TRBV20-1 and TRBJ2-3, with D possibly called TRBD1 or TRBD2 (5 bases each). The CDR3 runs to 16 residues. The ends were cut back, 4 bases at V and 3 bases at J, with 20 bases in the middle. Germline V gene sequence: CDR1 DFQATT, CDR2 SNEGSKA (reference sequence). The CDR3 DNA sequence: TGCAGTGCTAATCTGGGCTCGGGGCGTGGGACAGATACGCAGTATTTT. This codes for CSANLGSGRGTDTQYF.

V is TRBV7-9 and J is TRBJ1-1, with 7 bases matching TRBD1. The CDR3 runs 13 residues. In germline, CDR1 is SEHNR, CDR2 FQNEAQ (reference sequence). The ends lost 5 bases at V and 4 bases at J; junction bases unmatched: 4. CDR3 bases: TGTGCCAGCAGCACCCCAGGGGGCACTGAAGCTTTCTTT. Translated, it gives CASSTPGGTEAFF.

The rearrangement joins TRBV6-5 to TRBJ2-1; D is undetermined. The CDR3 extends over 13 amino acids. The ends were cut back, 5 bases at V and 4 bases at J, with 9 bases in the middle. Germline loops: CDR1 MNHEY, CDR2 SVGAGI. The CDR3 is CASSAGPYNEQFF. The DNA for the CDR3 is TGTGCCAGCAGTGCCGGACCTTACAATGAGCAGTTCTTC.

This clonotype came up a few times. The chain carries TRBV20-1 and TRBJ2-5; D is ambiguous. V was shortened by 2 bases and J by 0 bases, with 10 bases between the two germline ends. This CDR3 has 14 residues. The V gene's germline CDR1 is DFQATT and CDR2 SNEGSKA (reference sequence). Here the CDR3 reads CSARLENYQETQYF. The CDR3 DNA sequence: TGCAGTGCTAGACTAGAAAACTACCAAGAGACCCAGTACTTC.

The rearrangement links TRBV11-3 to TRBJ2-7, with D perhaps TRBD1 (5 bases). CDR1 is SGHNT, CDR2 YENEEA, per germline. V was trimmed by 9 bases and J by 7 bases, leaving 16 bases between them. CDR3 size: 12 residues. The CDR3 here is CARGLFYNEQYF. The CDR3 DNA follows: TGTGCCAGGGGGCTTTTCTACAATGAGCAGTACTTC.

CDR3 DNA sequence: TGCGCCAGCAGCCAAGATCCTGCCGGGGGACGCGGCTACACCTTC. This gives the protein CASSQDPAGGRGYTF. The chain joins TRBV4-1 to TRBJ1-2, with a possible D match to TRBD1 (5 bases). V was trimmed by 0 bases and J by 8 bases, leaving 16 bases between them. Germline lookup yields CDR1 MGHRA and CDR2 YSYEKL. The CDR3 runs to 15 residues.

The chain combines TRBV4-3 with TRBJ1-2; 12 bases line up with TRBD1. After removal of 3 bases from V and 7 bases from J, the junction contained 9 bases not matched to a gene. The CDR3 has 16 residues. Per germline, CDR1 LGHNA and CDR2 YSLEER. CDR3 loop: CASSQEAGTGGFGYTF. CDR3 sequence (DNA): TGCGCCAGCAGCCAGGAAGCCGGGACAGGGGGCTTTGGCTACACCTTC.

CDR3 DNA sequence: TGTGCCATCAGTGAGTTGGGGCTAGCGGGGGGAAGTGAGCAGTTCTTC. Residues: CAISELGLAGGSEQFF. The chain is built from TRBV10-3 and TRBJ2-1, with TRBD2 identical over 11 bases. With V trimmed by 1 base and J by 9 bases, 8 bases remained unmatched. The CDR3 loop spans 16 amino acids. CDR1 is ENHRY, CDR2 SYGVKD, per germline.

V and J are TRBV20-1 and TRBJ1-5; D might be TRBD1 (6 bases). Germline-derived CDR1 and CDR2 are DFQATT and SNEGSKA (reference sequence). This CDR3 contains 15 residues. Trimming pared 3 bases from V and 2 bases from J, leaving 14 bases between. CDR3 DNA: TGCAGTGCTAGCCGGTCTGCAGGGGGCAATCAGCCCCAGCATTTT. Translation gives CSASRSAGGNQPQHF.

V usage is TRBV12-3 or TRBV12-4 and J usage is TRBJ1-5; TRBD1 is a possible D gene (6 bases). V was clipped by 6 bases and J by 3 bases, with 15 bases between them. CDR3 size: 15 residues. DNA of the CDR3: TGTGCCAGCAGCCTAGGACAGTCTGTCAATCAGCCCCAGCATTTT. Translated: CASSLGQSVNQPQHF.

This clonotype was picked up a small number of times. The gene calls are TRBV20-1 and TRBJ1-2, with a weak D call TRBD1 (5 bases). Germline V gene lookup returns CDR1 DFQATT and CDR2 SNEGSKA (reference sequence). Trimming stripped 5 bases from V and 8 bases from J, with 18 bases between. This CDR3 spans 13 amino acids. Here the CDR3 DNA reads TGCAGTGCTCAGCCGTCGGGACCTGAGGGCTACACCTTC. Encoded protein: CSAQPSGPEGYTF.

The chain recombines TRBV27 with TRBJ2-7; no clear D. CDR1 is MNHEY and CDR2 is SMNVEV in the germline V gene (reference sequence). This CDR3 has 16 amino acids. Trimming took off 6 bases at V and 3 bases at J, with 21 bases between the two ends. In DNA form, the CDR3 reads TGTGCCAGCAGCCCCATGACCGGGTCCTTGCTCTACGAGCAGTACTTC. Translated, it gives CASSPMTGSLLYEQYF.

The sample holds one count of this clonotype. With a much larger clone just one base away, this may be a read error. The chain recombines TRBV11-2 with TRBJ1-2; possibly TRBD1 for D (5 bases). The V gene's germline CDR1 is SGHAT and CDR2 FQNNGV. V lost 5 bases and J 12 bases, leaving 19 bases between the germline ends. This CDR3 is 13 amino acids long. In DNA, the CDR3 is TGTGCCAGCAGCGAAGCCGCAGGGAGCGGCCACACCTTC. Protein sequence: CASSEAAGSGHTF.

This clonotype was counted at least ten times. The V and J genes are TRBV18 and TRBJ1-1; no clear D. The CDR3 loop spans 11 amino acids. Deletions cut 8 bases from V and 4 bases from J, with 8 bases between. Germline-derived CDR1 and CDR2 are KGHSH and LQKENI. The CDR3 bases are TGTGCCAGCAGCCCCGGCACTGAAGCTTTCTTT. It codes for CASSPGTEAFF.

V gene TRBV18 combines with J gene TRBJ1-1, with D perhaps matching TRBD1 (6 bases). V lost 6 bases to trimming and J lost 0 bases, with 20 bases between them. This CDR3 is built from 17 residues. Germline assignment: CDR1 KGHSH and CDR2 LQKENI. The DNA for the CDR3 is TGTGCCAGCTCTCTCGTAGGAACAGGGAGCATGAACACTGAAGCTTTCTTT. As protein: CASSLVGTGSMNTEAFF.

A few counts support this clonotype. The chain joins TRBV24-1 to TRBJ2-1; 8 bases align to TRBD1. The CDR3 loop spans 14 amino acids. In germline, CDR1 is KGHDR, CDR2 SFDVKD. V was pared by 5 bases and J by 6 bases, with 5 bases of the junction left unmatched. The CDR3 reads CATSVNRGSNEQFF. In DNA, the CDR3 is TGTGCCACCAGTGTTAACAGGGGGTCCAATGAGCAGTTCTTC.

This clonotype was seen a few times. V is TRBV4-1 and J is TRBJ1-1, with 7 bases that match TRBD1. Per the germline V gene, CDR1 is MGHRA and CDR2 is YSYEKL. After removal of 3 bases from V and 5 bases from J, the junction contained 9 bases not matched to a gene. The CDR3 is made up of 15 amino acids. The DNA of the CDR3 is TGCGCCAGCAGCCATTCGACAGGGACAGAAACTGAAGCTTTCTTT. Its protein product is CASSHSTGTETEAFF.